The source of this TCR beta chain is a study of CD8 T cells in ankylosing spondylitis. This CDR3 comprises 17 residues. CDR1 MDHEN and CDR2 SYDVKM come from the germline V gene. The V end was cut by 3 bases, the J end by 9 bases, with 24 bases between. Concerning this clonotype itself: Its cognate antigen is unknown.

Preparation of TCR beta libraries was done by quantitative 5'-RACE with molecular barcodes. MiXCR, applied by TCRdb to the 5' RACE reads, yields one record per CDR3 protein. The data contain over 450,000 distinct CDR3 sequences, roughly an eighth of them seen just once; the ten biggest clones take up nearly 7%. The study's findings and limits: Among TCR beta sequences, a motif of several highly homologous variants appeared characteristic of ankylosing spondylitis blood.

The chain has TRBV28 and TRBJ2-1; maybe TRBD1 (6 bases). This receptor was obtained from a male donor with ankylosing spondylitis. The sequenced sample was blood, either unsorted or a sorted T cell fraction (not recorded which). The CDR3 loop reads CASSLGAGVIIRGEQFF. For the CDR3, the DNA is TGTGCCAGCAGTTTGGGGGCCGGGGTAATAATACGGGGTGAGCAGTTCTTC.